These T cell receptor beta chains were read from a single sample in a study of cytomegalovirus exposure and HLA in healthy donors. TCRdb keeps only in-frame clones here, not all; method: immunoSEQ multiplex PCR. The table records some 130,000 clones, about four fifths of them present only once. Sequencing used PBMCs. Receptors were obtained from a man younger than 40 in good health. The CDR3 runs from the conserved cysteine through the conserved F or W.

j_call v_call cdr3_aa
TRBJ2-1 TRBV5-4 CASSLGSGMTRNEQFF
TRBJ1-6 TRBV7-9 CASSSGTGWSPLHF
TRBJ1-2 TRBV4-2 CASSQGARDSLYGYTF
TRBJ2-1 TRBV11-2 CASSLGGANEQFF
TRBJ2-1 TRBV19 CASTYRGLAHNEQFF
TRBJ2-5 TRBV30 CAWSGLSGMGTQYF
TRBJ2-3 TRBV30 CAWSGGRTDTQYF
TRBJ2-2 TRBV7-9 CASSAGNRNTGELFF
TRBJ1-1 TRBV5-6 CASSFGLGGTEAFF
TRBJ2-7 TRBV2 CASSEPTSGRLEQYF
TRBJ2-3 TRBV29-1 CSGRRAGGSDTQYF
TRBJ2-7 TRBV7-9 CASSSRDYEQYF
NA TRBV20-1 CSGGRGDEQYF
TRBJ2-3 TRBV5-1 CASSFGQRSDTQYF
TRBJ1-2 TRBV5-5 CASSLQQEIYGYTF
NA TRBV10-3 CAISDYHTYEQYF
TRBJ2-7 TRBV7-3 CASSLGAGVGYEQYF
TRBJ2-7 TRBV6-1 CASSEAGGQGAYEQYF
TRBJ1-2 TRBV6-4 CASSAEAGVALGYGYNF
TRBJ2-1 TRBV7-3 CASSLGTSGSGEQFF
TRBJ2-2 TRBV30 CAWSVQSGFTGELFF
TRBJ2-1 TRBV20-1 CSAWGVEQFF
TRBJ2-7 TRBV11-1 CASSLGLLSQGYEQYF
TRBJ2-2 TRBV5-4 CASSLVQTAGELFF
TRBJ2-7 TRBV11-2 CASSLTRHEQYF
TRBJ2-4 TRBV7-9 CSSSSRLALAKNIQYF
TRBJ2-6 TRBV9 CASSVEQAGANVLTF
TRBJ1-2 TRBV11-2 CASSSSVRELDGYTF
TRBJ1-5 TRBV30 CAWSEGAGSNQPQHF
TRBJ1-4 TRBV28 CASRPGQGGEKLFF
TRBJ2-3 TRBV15 CATGARFWPYPGSTDTQYF
TRBJ2-1 TRBV6-4 CATSRRDGDNEQFF
TRBJ2-1 TRBV6-6 CASSDSMADYNEQFF
TRBJ1-1 TRBV6-4 CASSESSMNTEAFF
TRBJ2-7 TRBV15 CATSRDSRSGAGGSYEQYF
TRBJ2-2 TRBV27 CASSLRGGGELFF
TRBJ1-5 TRBV2 CASSARTGGGQPQHF
TRBJ1-5 TRBV28 CASREQGWANQPQHF
TRBJ2-5 TRBV11-3 CASSLGGQGRRETQYF
TRBJ1-4 TRBV6-6 CAGPGCANEKLFF
TRBJ1-1 TRBV4-3 CASSQGWDTEAFF
TRBJ1-1 TRBV19 CASSTTGNTEAFF
TRBJ1-1 TRBV6-6 CASSDGQNTEAFF
TRBJ2-3 TRBV7-6 CASSTETSGVTDTQYF
TRBJ1-2 TRBV27 CASSTSTEPENYGYTF
TRBJ2-2 TRBV2 CASSEGPSGSIGGELFF
TRBJ1-3 TRBV29-1 CSAGAGAGNTIYF
TRBJ2-7 TRBV7-6 CASSSEGTGGFEQYF
TRBJ1-1 TRBV27 CASSSRQGARLNTEAFF
TRBJ2-7 TRBV29-1 CSVSRLAAGVGEQYF